The 14 T cell receptor beta chains below were found in one sample sequenced in a study of shared clonotypes between healthy human individuals (dated by TCRdb to 2018 to 2021). The library relied on the immunoSEQ multiplex PCR assay. This is the immuneACCESS table as TCRdb keeps it, with only in-frame sequences that have V and J called. A part of the clones is gone; compared with another copy, unresolved V genes explain less than half, and the rest is unexplained. The sample data list some 1,100,000 clones, and roughly 74% of these were observed just once. The top ten clonotypes cover more than 0.45% of the sample. Sequencing was performed on memory CD4+ T cells from PBMCs. This sample's cell subset or site label indicates: CD45RA-negative fraction. These receptors all stem from a man younger than 30 in good health. Some clones in this sample may be carry-over from other donors' samples.

V and J are TRBV5-1 and TRBJ2-7; D perhaps matches TRBD2 (5 bases). V lost 5 bases and J 7 bases, leaving 16 bases between the germline ends. CDR1 and CDR2 from the germline V gene are SGHRS and YFSETQ. The CDR3 length is 13 residues. For the CDR3, the DNA is TGCGCCAGCAGTCCTCTCGGGGTGGGGGAGCAGTACTTC. Amino acids: CASSPLGVGEQYF.

The chain is built from TRBV19 and TRBJ2-7; 10 positions match TRBD2. The CDR3 sequence is 15 residues long. Germline CDR1 LNHDA, CDR2 SQIVND (reference sequence). V trimming: 6 bases; J trimming: 0 bases; junction bases outside the gene matches: 5. The CDR3: CASSRGLASSYEQYF. CDR3 nucleotides: TGTGCCAGTAGCCGGGGACTAGCGTCCTCCTACGAGCAGTACTTC. Together with reference TRBV19 and TRBJ2-7, the CDR3 gives the full variable domain: DGGITQSPKYLFRKEGQNVTLSCEQNLNHDAMYWYRQDPGQGLRLIYYSQIVNDFQKGDIAEGYSVSREKKESFPLTVTSAQKNPTAFYLCASSRGLASSYEQYFGPGTRLTVT.

This clone has just a few counts. The chain uses TRBV7-2 and TRBJ2-1; TRBD1 aligns across 7 bases. This CDR3 spans 14 amino acids. Trimming removed 4 bases from V and 7 bases from J; junction bases left unmatched: 7. CDR1 is SGHTA, CDR2 FQGNSA, per germline. CDR3 sequence: CASSSQTGRNEQFF. Here the CDR3 DNA reads TGTGCCAGCAGCTCTCAGACAGGGCGGAATGAGCAGTTCTTC.

The chain employs TRBV6-1 and TRBJ2-7, with a weak D call TRBD2 (5 bases). This CDR3 spans 14 amino acids. V lost 7 bases and J lost 1, with 14 bases in between. Germline loops: CDR1 MNHNS, CDR2 SASEGT. The chain's CDR3 is CASMQEERSYEQYF. The CDR3 bases are TGTGCCAGCATGCAGGAAGAGCGGTCCTACGAGCAGTACTTC.

The rearrangement uses TRBV21-1 and TRBJ2-7; the tabulated D call, TRBD2, remains unverified against the DNA. TRBV21-1 is a known pseudogene. This CDR3 has 15 residues. In DNA, the CDR3 is TGTGCCAGCGCGACCCCTACGGGAGAGGTCCACGAGCAGTACTTC. This encodes CASATPTGEVHEQYF.

This clone was picked up one time. This chain connects TRBV11-1 to TRBJ2-1; D possibly corresponds to TRBD2 (5 bases). CDR3 length: 15 amino acids. Germline V gene data show CDR1 as SGHAT and CDR2 as FQDESV (reference sequence). V was pared by 5 bases and J by 5 bases, with 16 bases between. The CDR3 nucleotides are TGTGCCAGCAGCGCGGCCACGGACGGGGACAATGAGCAGTTCTTC. Its protein product is CASSAATDGDNEQFF.

V is TRBV27 and J is TRBJ2-7; 10 positions agree with TRBD1. CDR1 is MNHEY and CDR2 is SMNVEV in the germline V gene (reference sequence). This CDR3 has 17 residues. After removal of 6 bases from V and 5 bases from J, the junction contained 16 bases not matched to a gene. The CDR3 nucleotides read TGTGCCAGCAGCCTTGTGGCCCCTAGACAGGGGGCACACGAGCAGTACTTC. Its protein is CASSLVAPRQGAHEQYF.

The rearrangement uses TRBV28 and TRBJ1-5, with 7 positions matching TRBD1. The CDR3 extends over 15 amino acids. CDR1 and CDR2 from the germline V gene are MDHEN and SYDVKM. V shed 5 bases, J shed 2 bases, and the junction held 6 bases outside the gene matches. CDR3: CASSTHTGGNQPQHF. CDR3 coding DNA: TGTGCCAGCAGTACACATACAGGGGGCAATCAGCCCCAGCATTTT.

The CDR3 is CASSSDGGPYNEQFF. In nucleotides, the CDR3 is TGCGCCAGCAGCTCGGATGGGGGACCCTACAATGAGCAGTTCTTC. The chain has TRBV5-1 and TRBJ2-1, with D possibly being TRBD1 or TRBD2 (5 bases each). CDR1 SGHRS and CDR2 YFSETQ come from the germline V gene. V gave up 3 bases and J gave up 2 bases, with 12 bases separating them. This CDR3 contains 15 residues.

The chain couples TRBV7-2 to TRBJ2-7; D ambiguous. Trimming removed 5 bases at V and 0 bases at J, with 14 bases between. Germline V gives CDR1 SGHTA, CDR2 FQGNSA. The CDR3 contains 15 residues. CDR3 nucleotides: TGTGCCAGCAGCCGAGATTTTACCAGCTCCTACGAGCAGTACTTC. Its protein is CASSRDFTSSYEQYF.

The chain combines TRBV30 with TRBJ2-3, with D possibly being TRBD1 or TRBD2 (5 bases each). CDR3 length: 13 amino acids. Germline CDR1 GTSNPN, CDR2 SVGIG (reference sequence). V lost 0 bases to trimming and J lost 4 bases, with 8 bases between them. CDR3 protein: CAWSVRGADTQYF. The CDR3, as DNA: TGTGCCTGGAGTGTACGAGGGGCAGATACGCAGTATTTT. Full variable domain (remainder filled in from reference TRBV30 and TRBJ2-3): SQTIHQWPATLVQPVGSPLSLECTVEGTSNPNLYWYRQAAGRGLQLLFYSVGIGQISSEVPQNLSASRPQDRQFILSSKKLLLSDSGFYLCAWSVRGADTQYFGPGTRLTVL.

The CDR3 here is CTSSFRAYTVGNQPQHF. CDR3 nucleotides: TGCACCAGCAGCTTCCGGGCCTACACCGTAGGCAATCAGCCCCAGCATTTT. The V call is TRBV1, the J call TRBJ1-5. TRBV1 is annotated as a pseudogene. The CDR3 has 17 residues.

V is TRBV27 and J is TRBJ2-7, with TRBD1 matching 8 bases. Germline CDR1 and CDR2: MNHEY and SMNVEV (reference sequence). The CDR3 contains 14 residues. Losses at the gene ends were 5 bases for V and 2 bases for J; bases not matched to a gene: 5. CDR3 sequence: CASSTGQAAYEQYF. The DNA of the CDR3 is TGTGCCAGCAGTACGGGACAGGCAGCCTACGAGCAGTACTTC.

This rearrangement joins TRBV11-3 to TRBJ1-5, with a possible D match to TRBD1 (6 bases). The germline V gene encodes CDR1 SGHNT and CDR2 YENEEA. With 2 bases removed from V and 4 bases from J, the gap between germline ends came to 15 bases. This CDR3 has 16 amino acids. CDR3 amino acids: CASSLYPGDPNQPQHF. The CDR3 DNA follows: TGTGCCAGCAGCTTATACCCAGGGGACCCTAATCAGCCCCAGCATTTT. The full variable domain, completed using reference TRBV11-3 and TRBJ1-5, is EAGVVQSPRYKIIEKKQPVAFWCNPISGHNTLYWYLQNLGQGPELLIRYENEEAVDDSQLPKDRFSAERLKGVDSTLKIQPAELGDSAVYLCASSLYPGDPNQPQHFGDGTRLSIL.